Below, one T cell receptor (beta chain) is given with its context. The antigen remains unidentified. The source of the sample is a study of OX40 agonist ivuxolimab in advanced cancers. At the level of the study: Those enrolled were less than 85% male, with a mean age of approximately 60 years and ages from roughly 20 to 90. Study observations and caveats: Relative to CD4+ cells, CD8+ T cells on average had more expanded clones. Dosing at 0.1 to 3.0 mg/kg was accompanied by clonal expansion of CD4+ and CD8+ blood T cells by week 6. Some of the lowest clonal expansion was seen in partial responders at 0.1-3.0 mg/kg.

The assay was immunoSEQ multiplex PCR, and TCRdb's table has in-frame clones only and misses some. The data contain approximately 76,000 clones, 93% of them singletons. V was clipped by 4 bases and J by 5 bases, with 9 bases between them. CDR1 is SGDLS, CDR2 YYNGEE, per germline. The CDR3 has 13 residues. The source is an adult with an advanced solid tumor such as melanoma, head and neck, liver or kidney cancer. The source was CD4+ or CD8+ T cells sorted from blood, collected in a trial of the OX40 agonist ivuxolimab. This chain uses TRBV9 with TRBJ2-2; D remains ambiguous. The CDR3 nucleotides are TGTGCCAGCAGCCCCCCCGTAACCGGGGAGCTGTTTTTT. It specifies CASSPPVTGELFF. The full variable domain, rest sourced from reference TRBV9 and TRBJ2-2, is DSGVTQTPKHLITATGQRVTLRCSPRSGDLSVYWYQQSLDQGLQFLIQYYNGEERAKGNILERFSAQQFPDLHSELNLSSLELGDSALYFCASSPPVTGELFFGEGSRLTVL.